These T cell receptor beta chains were read from a single sample in a study of long-term antiretroviral therapy in people with HIV. TCRdb's table, derived via immunoSEQ multiplex PCR, lists solely in-frame clones and lacks some. Of about 36,000 clones in the sample, about 80% were seen once. Specimen: unsorted PBMCs, collected 3.4 years after starting antiretroviral therapy. The receptors were gathered from a man aged 25-45 years with HIV. Each CDR3 is given with its conserved first and last residue. D genes are given only for firm matches. Expanded clones get a size class; other rows say once, few or many, or leave the size out.

TRBJ1-4 . once TRBV7-6 TGTGCCAGCAGCCTCGGACTACCGGGGAATGAAAAACTGTTTTTT CASSLGLPGNEKLFF
TRBJ2-2 TRBD2 . TRBV5-1 TGCGCCAGCAGTCTGTCCTTAGCGGGGAAGAACACCGGGGAGCTGTTTTTT CASSLSLAGKNTGELFF
TRBJ2-1 . . TRBV28 TGTGCCAGCAGTTTAGGAGACAATGAGCAGTTCTTC CASSLGDNEQFF
TRBJ2-2 . . TRBV11-2 TGTGCCAGCGGCCATTACAGGGCCACCGGGGAGCTGTTTTTT CASGHYRATGELFF
TRBJ2-3 TRBD2 . TRBV7-2 TGTGCCAGCAGCTTCGGGGGGGGCCTCGGCACAGATACGCAGTATTTT CASSFGGGLGTDTQYF
TRBJ2-1 . . TRBV29-1 TGCAGCGTTGAAGATCCCAGAGACCCGAGCTCCTACAATGAGCAGTTCTTC CSVEDPRDPSSYNEQFF
TRBJ2-7 . . TRBV7-3 TGTGCCAGCAGCTTTCGAGACGAGCAGTACTTC CASSFRDEQYF
TRBJ2-3 TRBD2 . TRBV4-3 TGCGCCAGCAGCCAAAAAACTAGCGGGAGTACAGATACGCAGTATTTT CASSQKTSGSTDTQYF
TRBJ2-4 TRBD1 . TRBV27 TGTGCCAGCAGACGGACAGGGGTAATGACAGACATTCAGTACTTC CASRRTGVMTDIQYF
TRBJ2-7 . . TRBV6-1 TGTGCCAGCAGTGCATTGGGGCAGGGCGAGCAGTACTTC CASSALGQGEQYF
TRBJ1-1 . . TRBV6-5 TGTGCCAGCAGTTACTCGTCGATGAGCGACAGAGCCTTT CASSYSSMSDRAF
TRBJ1-5 TRBD1 few TRBV19 TGTGCCAGTAGTAACCCAGGGGGGGGCCAGCCCCAGCATTTT CASSNPGGGQPQHF
TRBJ2-1 . . TRBV5-1 TGCGCCAGCAGCTTGATAATCGTGGGGTCGGATAATGAGCAGTTCTTC CASSLIIVGSDNEQFF
TRBJ1-2 . . TRBV2 TGTGCCAGCAGTGAAGAGGGGCAGAGCTCCGCCTATGGCTACACCTTC CASSEEGQSSAYGYTF
TRBJ1-1 . . TRBV11-1 TGTGCCAGCAGTCTCAGGGGAGACACGAACACTGAAGCTTTCTTT CASSLRGDTNTEAFF
TRBJ1-2 . . TRBV28 TGTGCCAGCAGCCGGATCTTAGCTAACTATGGCTACACCTTC CASSRILANYGYTF
TRBJ2-7 . . TRBV25-1 TGTGCCAGCAGTGATGGGACAACCCGGGGCGAGCAGTACTTC CASSDGTTRGEQYF
TRBJ2-7 . . TRBV29-1 TGCAGCGTTGAGGGCAGCCGTTCCTACGAGCAGTACTTC CSVEGSRSYEQYF
TRBJ2-3 . . TRBV4-3 TGCGCCAGCAGCCAAGATTATGGAAGTACGCAGTATTTT CASSQDYGSTQYF
TRBJ2-7 . . TRBV7-8 TGTGCCAGCACCCTCGGACAAGACTCCTACGAGCAGTACTTC CASTLGQDSYEQYF
TRBJ2-7 TRBD1 . TRBV27 TGTGCCAGCAGTTTTAAGGCAGGGGGCTTCTACGAGCAGTACTTC CASSFKAGGFYEQYF
TRBJ2-1 . . TRBV9 TGTGCCAGCAGCGTAGGTCCCCATCATGAGCAGTTCTTC CASSVGPHHEQFF
TRBJ2-7 . . TRBV9 TGTGCCAGCAGACCCCCCGGGGGCCACGAGCAGTACTTC CASRPPGGHEQYF
TRBJ2-7 . . TRBV27 TGTGCCAGCAGTTTATCGTCCTACTACGAGCAGTACTTC CASSLSSYYEQYF
TRBJ1-2 . few TRBV9 TGTGCCAGCAGCGTAGCGGCACAGGGTCATGGCTACACCTTC CASSVAAQGHGYTF
TRBJ1-1 . . TRBV28 TGTGCCAGTTTAGGGATTACTGAAGCTTTCTTT CASLGITEAFF
TRBJ2-7 . . TRBV28 TGTGCCAGCTTGGGACCGACGGAGTACGAGCAGTACTTC CASLGPTEYEQYF
TRBJ2-7 TRBD1 few TRBV25-1 TGTGCCAGCAGGGGGACAGGGAACGAGCAGTACTTC CASRGTGNEQYF
TRBJ2-1 TRBD2 . TRBV13 TGTGCCAGCAGCCCCCGGACTAGCGGGATCAATGAGCAGTTCTTC CASSPRTSGINEQFF
TRBJ2-5 TRBD1 . TRBV15 TGTGCCACCAGCCGACTGGGGACAGGGGGTCAATCCCAGTACTTC CATSRLGTGGQSQYF
TRBJ1-2 TRBD1 . TRBV6-5 TGTGCCAGCAGGAGGACAGGGGAAGGCTACACCTTC CASRRTGEGYTF
TRBJ2-1 TRBD2 . TRBV7-7 TGTGCTAGCAGCAACGGACTAGCGGGAGATGAGCAGTTCTTC CASSNGLAGDEQFF